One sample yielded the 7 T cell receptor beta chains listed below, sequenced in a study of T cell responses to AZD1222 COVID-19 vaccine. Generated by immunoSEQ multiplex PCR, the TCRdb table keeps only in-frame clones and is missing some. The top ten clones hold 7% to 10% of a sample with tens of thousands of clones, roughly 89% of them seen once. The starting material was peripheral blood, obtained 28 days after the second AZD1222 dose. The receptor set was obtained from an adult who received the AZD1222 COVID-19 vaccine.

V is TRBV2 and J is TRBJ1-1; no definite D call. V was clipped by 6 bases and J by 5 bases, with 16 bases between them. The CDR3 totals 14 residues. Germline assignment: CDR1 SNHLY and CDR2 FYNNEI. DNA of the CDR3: TGTGCCAGCAGAGTCCCTCGGGGAGGGACTGAAGCTTTCTTT. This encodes CASRVPRGGTEAFF.

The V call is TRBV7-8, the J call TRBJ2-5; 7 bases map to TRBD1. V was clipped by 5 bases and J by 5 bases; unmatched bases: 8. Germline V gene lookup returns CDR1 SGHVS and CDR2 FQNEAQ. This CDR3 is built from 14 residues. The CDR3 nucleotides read TGTGCCAGCAGCCGTTGGGACAGTGGGGAGACCCAGTACTTC. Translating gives CASSRWDSGETQYF.

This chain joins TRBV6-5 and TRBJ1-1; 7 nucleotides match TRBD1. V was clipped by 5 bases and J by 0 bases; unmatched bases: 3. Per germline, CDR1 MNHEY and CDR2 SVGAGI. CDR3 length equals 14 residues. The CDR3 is CASSQQGLNTEAFF. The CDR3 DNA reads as TGTGCCAGCAGTCAACAGGGGTTGAACACTGAAGCTTTCTTT.

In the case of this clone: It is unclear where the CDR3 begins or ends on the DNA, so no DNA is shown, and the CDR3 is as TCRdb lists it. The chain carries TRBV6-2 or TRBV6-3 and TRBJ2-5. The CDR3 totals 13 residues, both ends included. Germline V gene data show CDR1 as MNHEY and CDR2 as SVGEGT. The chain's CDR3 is CASSSSGAETQYF.

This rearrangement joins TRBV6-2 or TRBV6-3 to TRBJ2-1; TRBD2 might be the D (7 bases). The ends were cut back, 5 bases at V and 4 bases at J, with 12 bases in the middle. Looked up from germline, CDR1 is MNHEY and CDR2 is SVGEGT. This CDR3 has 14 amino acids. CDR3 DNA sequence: TGTGCCAGCAGTGGGAGGGGGGGTTACAATGAGCAGTTCTTC. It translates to CASSGRGGYNEQFF.

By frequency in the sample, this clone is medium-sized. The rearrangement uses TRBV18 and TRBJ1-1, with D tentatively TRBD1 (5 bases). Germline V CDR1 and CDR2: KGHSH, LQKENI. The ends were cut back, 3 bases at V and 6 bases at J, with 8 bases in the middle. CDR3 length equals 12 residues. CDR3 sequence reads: CASSPGTPEAFF. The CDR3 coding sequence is TGTGCCAGCTCACCCGGGACCCCTGAAGCTTTCTTT.

CDR3 residues: CASSFKFYPSTDTQYF. CDR3 nucleotides: TGTGCCAGCAGTTTCAAGTTCTACCCAAGCACAGATACGCAGTATTTT. The chain couples TRBV27 to TRBJ2-3; D ambiguous. V shed 3 bases and J shed 0 bases, with 13 bases lying between them. Germline V gene data show CDR1 as MNHEY and CDR2 as SMNVEV (reference sequence). There are 16 residues in the CDR3.